These T cell receptor beta chains were read from a single sample in a study of CD8+ T cells in alopecia areata. The repertoire was sequenced with immunoSEQ multiplex PCR; TCRdb's copy has only in-frame clones and lacks some. Counted here are approximately 82,000 clones, just over 50% occurring once; the ten biggest clones make up 5.7%. Material for sequencing was NKG2D-high CD8+ T cells sorted from blood. Source of these receptors: a human donor with alopecia areata. CDR3s include the opening cysteine and the closing phenylalanine or tryptophan. A D gene is named only where the DNA matches it firmly. For some rows the clone size is stated as once, few or many, or as a class when expanded; others skip it.

v_gene	abundance	j_gene	d_gene	CDR3nt	CDR3aa
TRBV30	once	TRBJ2-7	-	TGTGCCTGGGGTCAGGGATACGAGCAGTACTTC	CAWGQGYEQYF
TRBV30	-	TRBJ2-7	TRBD1	TGTGCCTGGAGGGGACAGGGGGACTACGAGCAGTACTTC	CAWRGQGDYEQYF
TRBV7-2	-	TRBJ2-5	-	TGCGCCAGCAGCCAAGAGGGGTCTTATGAAGAGACCCAGTACTTC	CASSQEGSYEETQYF
TRBV18	-	TRBJ1-5	-	TGTGCCAGCTCCGGGGGGAGTGATCAGCCCCAGCATTTT	CASSGGSDQPQHF
TRBV29-1	-	TRBJ2-7	-	TGCAGCGTTGAAGTCGGGGATGGGTTCGACGAGCAGTACTTC	CSVEVGDGFDEQYF
TRBV6-5	-	TRBJ1-5	-	TGTGCCAGCAGCCACACGCAGGGTGGCAATCAGCCCCAGCATTTT	CASSHTQGGNQPQHF
TRBV29-1	-	TRBJ2-1	TRBD2	TGCAGCGTTGTTGGGGGGGACTACAATGAGCAGTTCTTC	CSVVGGDYNEQFF
TRBV13	-	TRBJ2-3	-	TGTGCCAGCAGCAGTGGGGGAGATACGCAGTATTTT	CASSSGGDTQYF
TRBV4-1	-	TRBJ2-3	TRBD2	TGCGCCAGCAGCCACCCTGGGGGGGGTATAGATACGCAGTATTTT	CASSHPGGGIDTQYF
TRBV7-3	-	TRBJ2-5	TRBD2	TGTGCCAGCAGCCCCCTGGCGGGGGGAGGACAAGAGACCCAGTACTTC	CASSPLAGGGQETQYF
TRBV6-5	-	TRBJ1-6	-	TGTGCCAGCAGGGCGGGAAATTCACCCCTCCACTTT	CASRAGNSPLHF
TRBV29-1	-	TRBJ2-1	-	TGCAGCGCCGATGTGAGGGGGAGCTCCTACAATGAGCAGTTCTTC	CSADVRGSSYNEQFF
TRBV7-8	-	TRBJ2-7	TRBD2	TGTGCCAGCAGCCCAATTAGCGGGCGAACCTACGAGCAGTACTTC	CASSPISGRTYEQYF
TRBV30	-	TRBJ1-1	-	TGTGCCTGGATCTTGAACACTGAAGCTTTCTTT	CAWILNTEAFF
TRBV29-1	-	TRBJ2-1	TRBD1	TGCAGCGTGCCGGGACAGGGCGGGAATGAGCAGTTCTTC	CSVPGQGGNEQFF
TRBV29-1	-	TRBJ2-2	-	TGCAGCGCCAAGACTGGGAACACCGGGGAGCTGTTTTTT	CSAKTGNTGELFF
TRBV6-5	-	TRBJ2-7	-	TGTGCCAGCAGTTATTCTAGGGAAACCTACGAGCAGTACTTC	CASSYSRETYEQYF
TRBV29-1	few	TRBJ1-1	-	TGCAGCGTTGGGCCAGGGGATGTTTCAGGTGAAGCTTTCTTT	CSVGPGDVSGEAFF
TRBV27	-	TRBJ2-1	-	TGTGCCAGCAGTGTCGCGTACAATGAGCAGTTCTTC	CASSVAYNEQFF
TRBV29-1	few	TRBJ2-1	TRBD2	TGCAGCGCAGCCGGGACTAGCGTTAGCTCCTACAATGAGCAGTTCTTC	CSAAGTSVSSYNEQFF
TRBV5-4	few	TRBJ2-3	TRBD2	TGTGCCAGCAGCTTTCCTAGCGGTAGCACAGATACGCAGTATTTT	CASSFPSGSTDTQYF
TRBV29-1	-	TRBJ2-3	-	TGCAGCGCCTTCTACGGAGATACGCAGTATTTT	CSAFYGDTQYF
TRBV5-1	-	TRBJ2-1	-	TGCGCCAGCAGCTTGGGACTTGGGCGCGGCAATGAGCAGTTCTTC	CASSLGLGRGNEQFF
TRBV7-9	few	TRBJ2-1	-	TGTGCCAGCAGCCTCCCCGGGACTCCTGCTGAGCAGTTCTTC	CASSLPGTPAEQFF
TRBV30	few	TRBJ2-3	-	TGTGCCTGGAGTGTGGTGTCCCCGTGGGAAGATACGCAGTATTTT	CAWSVVSPWEDTQYF
TRBV27	once	TRBJ1-4	-	TGTGCCAGCCAGAGGGCTGGTGAAAAACTGTTTTTT	CASQRAGEKLFF
TRBV27	-	TRBJ2-7	-	TGTGCCAGCAGTCTACAGGGCCACTACGAGCAGTACTTC	CASSLQGHYEQYF
TRBV7-9	-	TRBJ2-1	-	TGTGCCAGCAGCTCCACCGGGCCCCTCAATGAGCAGTTCTTC	CASSSTGPLNEQFF
TRBV7-2	-	TRBJ2-7	-	TGTGCCAGCCAACGATCCAGGGCACCCTACGAGCAGTACTTC	CASQRSRAPYEQYF
TRBV28	medium-sized	TRBJ1-5	TRBD1	TGTGCCAGCAGCACCTACCGGGACAGGGGGGGCAATCAGCCCCAGCATTTT	CASSTYRDRGGNQPQHF
TRBV28	few	TRBJ1-1	-	TGTGCCAGCAGTTTTAGAGGTACTGAAGCTTTCTTT	CASSFRGTEAFF
TRBV9	-	TRBJ2-3	-	TGTGCCAGCAGCCCCTGGACCACCGCCGCAGATACGCAGTATTTT	CASSPWTTAADTQYF
TRBV28	-	TRBJ2-7	TRBD2	TGTGCCAGCAGGCCCCGGGGTAGGGAGGGCACCTCCTACGAGCAGTACTTC	CASRPRGREGTSYEQYF
TRBV7-2	-	TRBJ2-1	TRBD2	TGTGCCAGCAGCTTGTACAGCGGGGTGGATGAGCAGTTCTTC	CASSLYSGVDEQFF
TRBV29-1	-	TRBJ2-7	-	TGCAGCGCAGCCGGGACGGACTTCTCCTACGAGCAGTACTTC	CSAAGTDFSYEQYF
TRBV29-1	few	TRBJ2-1	-	TGCAGCGTTGAAGCATGGGGGGTCTCTACCTACAATGAGCAGTTCTTC	CSVEAWGVSTYNEQFF
TRBV27	-	TRBJ2-2	-	TGTGCCAGCAGTTTACAGGGTACCGGGGAGCTGTTTTTT	CASSLQGTGELFF
TRBV27	-	TRBJ2-2	TRBD2	TGTGCCAGCAGTTCCGAACTAGCGGGAGGGGGGACCGGGGAGCTGTTTTTT	CASSSELAGGGTGELFF
TRBV13	-	TRBJ1-4	TRBD1	TGTGCCAGCAGTACCGGGACAGTGGGGGAAAAACTGTTTTTT	CASSTGTVGEKLFF
TRBV5-6	-	TRBJ1-1	TRBD1	TGTGCCAGCAGCTGGCCTGGACAGGACACTGAAGCTTTCTTT	CASSWPGQDTEAFF
TRBV27	-	TRBJ2-6	-	TGTGCCAGCAGTTCCCTCGGACAGCTTTACTCTGGGGCCAACGTCCTGACTTTC	CASSSLGQLYSGANVLTF
TRBV7-9	-	TRBJ2-3	TRBD2	TGTGCCAGCAGCCGACTAGCAGTAAGCACAGATACGCAGTATTTT	CASSRLAVSTDTQYF
TRBV30	-	TRBJ1-2	TRBD1	TGTGCCTGGAGCCCGGCAAGCGGGTCGACAGGGGATGGCTACACCTTC	CAWSPASGSTGDGYTF
TRBV7-9	-	TRBJ2-7	-	TGTGCCAGCAGCTTAGGGGGTTTCGGCGAGCAGTACTTC	CASSLGGFGEQYF
TRBV5-1	-	TRBJ2-2	-	TGCGCCAGCAGCAGGACCGTCGGTACCGGGGAGCTGTTTTTT	CASSRTVGTGELFF
TRBV30	-	TRBJ1-5	TRBD1	TGTGCCTGGAGCGACGGGACAGGGATCAATCAGCCCCAGCATTTT	CAWSDGTGINQPQHF
TRBV30	-	TRBJ2-7	-	TGTGCCTGGAGTGTATCCGCTTCTTACGAGCAGTACTTC	CAWSVSASYEQYF
TRBV7-9	few	TRBJ2-7	TRBD1	TGTGCCAGCAGCCATCAGGGACAGCTTGACTTC	CASSHQGQLDF
TRBV29-1	-	TRBJ2-3	TRBD1	TGCAGCGTGAGTTTAGGGCAGGGGGCTTCAAATACGCAGTATTTT	CSVSLGQGASNTQYF
TRBV23-1	-	TRBJ1-3	TRBD1	TGCGCCAGCAGTCAACGGACAGGGTGTTATTCCATATATTTT	CASSQRTGCYSIYF
TRBV30	-	TRBJ2-1	-	TGTGCCTGGACCGAACTAAACAATGAGCAGTTCTTC	CAWTELNNEQFF
TRBV6-5	few	TRBJ2-5	-	TGTGCCAGCCAACCACGGGACGGGCGGTGGGAGACCCAGTACTTC	CASQPRDGRWETQYF
TRBV4-1	-	TRBJ2-7	-	TGCGCCAGCAGCCAAGATTACGGCTACGAGCAGTACTTC	CASSQDYGYEQYF
TRBV5-4	-	TRBJ2-1	TRBD1	TGTGCCAGCAGCCTCGGACAGGGGGAGCAGTTCTTC	CASSLGQGEQFF
TRBV2	-	TRBJ2-3	-	TGTGCCAGCAGTTACGGTTTTCCTAGCACAGATACGCAGTATTTT	CASSYGFPSTDTQYF
TRBV7-2	-	TRBJ2-5	-	TGTGCCAGCAGCTTAGCGTCGGATTGGATTAGGGAGACCCAGTACTTC	CASSLASDWIRETQYF
TRBV28	few	TRBJ2-1	-	TGTGCCAGCAGTCCCCGAGACAATGAGCAGTTCTTC	CASSPRDNEQFF
TRBV29-1	few	TRBJ2-1	-	TGCAGCGCCTCTCTAACTAGCCGCTACTACAATGAGCAGTTCTTC	CSASLTSRYYNEQFF
TRBV6-5	-	TRBJ2-7	TRBD1	TGTGCCAGCAGTTATAGGACAGGGGGGCCCTACGAGCAGTACTTC	CASSYRTGGPYEQYF
TRBV9	-	TRBJ2-3	TRBD2	TGTGCCAGCAGCGTAGCAGCGACTAGCCGCACAGATACGCAGTATTTT	CASSVAATSRTDTQYF